This entry features one T cell receptor beta chain sequence. Its antigen is still unknown. Per-nucleotide qualities are absent, and no much larger clonotype sits a single base away. This sample is part of a study of cytomegalovirus exposure and HLA in healthy donors (dated by TCRdb to about 2017). About the study as a whole: In an earlier analysis of approximately 640 of the donors, 250 to 300 Gb of sequence data and 90 million to 120 million unique TCR beta sequences from 180 million or so T cells were reported. In a later genetic analysis, genome-wide SNP genotypes for about three fifths of the roughly 670 donors were used, and that subset was treated as a discovery cohort. In a later analysis, previously published TCR beta repertoires from roughly 710 donors were re-analyzed and high-resolution HLA genotyping was added so that TCR occurrence patterns could be studied. In the later analysis, no new phenotypic data were used to find candidate immune exposures; instead, reliance was placed on TCR beta sequences and their occurrence across donors. To predict cytomegalovirus infection status, the study brought together high-throughput TCR immunosequencing, statistical association of individual TCRs with disease status, and machine learning. To decide whether each TCR beta V gene segment behaved as functional or pseudogenic, an earlier analysis of 587 of the donors relied on high-throughput TCR beta sequencing. Among the roughly 400 genotyped donors, around 81% belonged to the genetic ancestry cluster associated with self-reported Caucasian donors. Typing coverage differed by locus: A, B, C, DRB1 and DQB1 were typed in about 629-630 donors, DQA1 in 500 to 550, DPA1 in approximately 610, and DPB1 in around 440. Along with the approximately 670-subject first cohort, a separate validation cohort of roughly 110 different subjects was used. The T cell repertoires of around 730 subjects were profiled by immunosequencing and related to cytomegalovirus serostatus. Several DR-DQ haplotypes were handled as single units for association and clustering because linkage in the cohort was strong. Donor age, sex, ethnicity and CMV serostatus were compiled together with the repertoire data. An early release that covered 640 HLA-typed donors contained approximately 300 gigabases of sequencing data and around 85 million unique TCR sequences. All discovery cohort repertoires had been generated using a single sequencing platform. The study aimed to test whether signatures of past pathogen exposure could be identified by cataloging public T cell receptors. Among 300 to 450 genotyped donors of the cohort, an average of around 240,000 unique TCR beta nucleotide sequences were sequenced per donor, about a sixth of them non-productive. Class I and class II HLA loci were covered by the typing at four-digit resolution. Study-wide findings and limitations: Linkage disequilibrium might explain the correlated functional status among segregating V segments, but an unknown experimental factor could not be ruled out. A few of the identified cytomegalovirus-associated TCR beta chains were confirmed in vitro to be specific for cytomegalovirus antigens. The authors suggested that the approach could potentially be generalized to other disease states and immunological phenotypes. Because HLA typing was unavailable for some donors at each locus, only the typed subset was used in association tests. At a false discovery rate of 0.05, a later analysis linked 15,000 to 20,000 TCR beta sequences to specific HLA alleles. Several of the top co-occurrence clusters appeared to be linked to parvovirus B19, influenza, CMV and Epstein-Barr virus, according to a later analysis. A later genetic analysis reported fewer N-insertions in productive TCRs among donors in an Asian-associated ancestry cluster than the roughly 700-donor mean. An earlier analysis of around 540 of the donors showed that most TCR beta V segments appeared in productive rearrangements either about 87% or about 30% of the time, which broadly matched IMGT annotations. Across donors, most TCR sequences were observed very rarely, whereas some public TCRs were present in many individuals. The classifier was reported to diagnose cytomegalovirus status with high specificity and sensitivity in both the original cohort and the validation cohort. A further reported finding was that TCR beta sequences accurately predicted the HLA-A and HLA-B alleles for most subjects in the first cohort. Strong co-occurrence of HLA alleles, especially DR and DQ, made assigning TCR associations to individual alleles difficult. Some IMGT-functional V segments, including TRBV6-2 and TRBV6-3, could not be told apart with the 87-base-pair reads, so those segments were excluded. A cluster of highly shared sequence variants was judged likely to be a technical artifact of the sequencing pipeline. Presence/absence analyses assumed roughly uniform sequencing depth across donors, an assumption that may not hold. In the study, 164 TCR beta chains were listed as associated with cytomegalovirus. This cohort had only TCR beta chains sequenced, and the lack of alpha or paired-chain data limited which features could be detected. Because counts were too low, seventeen rarely observed V segments, including chromosome 9 orphons, were excluded from the earlier analysis of 587 of the donors. According to a later analysis, most CMV-associated TCR beta chains appeared to be HLA-restricted, and the HLA associations seemed to be driven largely by CMV exposure. In a later analysis, HLA-associated TCR beta chains showed more clonal expansion and lower generation probabilities than non-associated chains that were equally common. In a later analysis, the rate of TCR association differed among HLA loci, with DRB1 alleles having the most associated TCRs and HLA-C alleles having the fewest. CMV serostatus was the only immune exposure information available for the cohort. An association between a missense DCLRE1C variant and V-gene and J-gene trimming of TCR beta chains was found in a later genetic analysis and replicated in an independent cohort.

The CDR3 goes from the cysteine to the phenylalanine over 18 residues. The read is trimmed to its CDR3 DNA, 54 bases read in frame from base 1. The cohort consisted of 650 to 850 healthy bone marrow donors. All cohort members were sampled while nominally healthy, although unrecorded immune exposures were likely present. The donor tested CMV seronegative and was one of the 352 seronegative cohort members. A peripheral blood sample was provided by each donor, and peripheral blood mononuclear cells were used for TCR beta sequencing. Genomic DNA extraction from the blood cell samples was performed with the Qiagen DNeasy Blood Extraction Kit. The library was generated by the immunoSEQ multiplex PCR assay. For the multiplex PCR, a mixture combining 60 forward primers for TCR Vbeta segments and 13 reverse primers for TCR Jbeta segments was used. The CDR3 region of rearranged TCR beta genes was amplified from genomic DNA with a multiplex PCR assay. Amplified TCR beta libraries were sequenced as 87-base-pair reads on the Illumina HiSeq System. Per the source publication's procedure: A later analysis tallied 80 million to 95 million unique TCR beta chains across the 666 repertoires, and around 12 million of those chains were shared by two or more donors. A nearest-neighbor algorithm error-corrected the raw reads and collapsed the reads into unique sequences, merging closely related sequences to remove PCR and sequencing errors. CDR3 sequences were aligned to IMGT reference sequences to assign V, D and J gene segments. For a sequence to be retained, a match of at least six nucleotides to both a V gene segment and a J gene segment was required. Rearrangements were called productive when the CDR3 lacked stop codons and stayed in frame with V and J; all others were non-productive. Following IMGT convention, CDR3 was defined as the stretch from the second conserved V-encoded cysteine to the conserved J-encoded phenylalanine. The earlier analysis of a few hundred of the donors excluded sequences that lacked an unambiguous match to a single V gene segment. An earlier analysis of about 600 of the donors called V segments functional above 56.7% productive rearrangements and segregating when the between-donor standard deviation exceeded 5%. A statistical classification framework was built to diagnose cytomegalovirus status from the catalog of TCR beta chain sequences. A later analysis assigned V and J genes by comparing TCR nucleotide sequences with IMGT/GENE-DB human TR gene sequences. The TCRdist pipeline was used in a later analysis to assign CDR3 sequences and most-parsimonious VDJ recombination scenarios. A later analysis defined each TCR beta chain by its CDR3 amino acid sequence plus V-gene family, and excluded reads lacking a unique V-gene family. As a way to deal with suspected cross-contamination and a sequencing artifact, a later analysis dropped roughly 600 nucleotide sequences that were highly shared and had low generation probability. A later analysis calculated a clonal expansion index for each public chain from normalized within-repertoire ranks of inferred template counts. Generation probabilities in a later analysis came from a VDJ recombination model fitted to out-of-frame rearrangements, and those results were checked against IGoR. A later analysis scored TCR-TCR, TCR-HLA and TCR-CMV co-occurrence with hypergeometric tests, applying a repertoire-size bias correction to TCR pairs. To estimate false discovery rates, a later analysis permuted the HLA or CMV assignments 20 times. A later analysis grouped co-occurring TCRs with DBSCAN, adding TCRdist sequence similarity when clustering within HLA-allele-positive subsets. Co-occurrence clustering excluded repertoires with fewer than 30,000 or more than 120,000 public chains, plus five with anomalous nucleotide sharing. TCRdb mirrors the immuneACCESS table, restricted to in-frame sequences. Some clones are absent from its copies; in checked studies, under half trace to an unresolved V gene, and the reason for the others is unknown. Clone size and V and J calls were adopted from that table, with D and trimming inferred from the DNA. The sample includes a few hundred thousand clones, with roughly 83% observed a single time. The leading ten clones occupy approximately 1.5% of the sample.

The clonotype originates from a girl aged 5 to 17 in good health and CMV-seronegative. The rearranged chain carries TRBV1 and TRBJ2-1; no check of the table's D call, TRBD1, against the DNA was made. TRBV1 is deemed a pseudogene. The sample taken for sequencing was PBMCs. The DNA sequence follows: TGCACCAGCAGCCCAAGATCGGGGGGGACAGGGACCCAGGTTGAGCAGTTCTTC. This gives the protein CTSSPRSGGTGTQVEQFF.